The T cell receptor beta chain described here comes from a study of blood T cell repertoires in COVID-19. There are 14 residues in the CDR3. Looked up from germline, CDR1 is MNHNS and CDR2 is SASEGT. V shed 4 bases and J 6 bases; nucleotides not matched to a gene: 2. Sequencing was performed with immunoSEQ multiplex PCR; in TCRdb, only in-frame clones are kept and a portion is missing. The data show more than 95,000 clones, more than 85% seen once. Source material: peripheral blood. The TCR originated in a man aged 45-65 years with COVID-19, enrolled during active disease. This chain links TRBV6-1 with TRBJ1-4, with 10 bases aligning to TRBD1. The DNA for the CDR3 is TGTGCCAGCAGTGCCGGGACAGGGGATGAAAAACTGTTTTTT. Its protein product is CASSAGTGDEKLFF.